What follows is one TCR beta chain and its context. This receptor's antigen is unknown. Base-call qualities are not available, and no considerably larger clone is one nucleotide away. The data were taken from a study of cytomegalovirus exposure and HLA in healthy donors (TCRdb year 2017). With regard to the full study: According to an earlier analysis of several hundred of the donors, some 170 million T cells yielded some 120 million unique TCR beta sequences and about 300 Gb of sequence data. About 300 gigabases of sequencing data and tens of millions of unique TCR sequences made up an early release that covered approximately 620 HLA-typed donors. The genetic ancestry cluster associated with self-reported Caucasian donors included roughly four fifths of the roughly 400 genotyped donors. The study aimed to test whether signatures of past pathogen exposure could be identified by cataloging public T cell receptors. The study used immunosequencing to profile the T cell repertoires of several hundred subjects and linked those repertoires to cytomegalovirus serostatus. A separate validation cohort of roughly 130 different subjects was used in addition to the roughly 720-subject first cohort. The study combined high-throughput TCR immunosequencing, statistical association of individual TCRs with disease status, and machine learning to predict cytomegalovirus infection status. In a later analysis, previously published TCR beta repertoires from hundreds of donors were re-analyzed and high-resolution HLA genotyping was added so that TCR occurrence patterns could be studied. Rather than drawing on any new phenotypic data, the later analysis identified candidate immune exposures from TCR beta sequences and the way those sequences occurred across donors. In an earlier analysis of 500 to 650 of the donors, high-throughput TCR beta sequencing was used to judge whether each TCR beta V gene segment behaved as functional or pseudogenic. Donor age, sex, ethnicity and CMV serostatus were collected together with the repertoire data. Genome-wide SNP genotypes for about three fifths of the 666 donors were used in a later genetic analysis, which treated that subset as a discovery cohort. Every discovery cohort repertoire had been produced on one sequencing platform. Both class I and class II loci were covered by HLA typing, at four-digit resolution. Typing coverage varied by locus: about 620-640 donors for A, B, C, DRB1 and DQB1; roughly 560 for DQA1; around 570 for DPA1; approximately 490 for DPB1. About five DR-DQ haplotypes were treated as single units for association and clustering because of strong linkage in the cohort. Among a few hundred genotyped donors of the cohort, an average of approximately 230,000 unique TCR beta nucleotide sequences were sequenced per donor, around 20% of them non-productive. The paper's findings and limits, for the study overall: Only TCR beta chains were sequenced in this cohort, and the absence of alpha or paired-chain data limited detectable features. Most TCR sequences were seen in very few donors, while some public TCRs were found in many individuals. According to a later genetic analysis, donors in an Asian-associated ancestry cluster had fewer N-insertions in productive TCRs than the approximately 670-donor mean. Cytomegalovirus status was reported to be diagnosed by the classifier with high specificity and sensitivity in both the original and validation cohorts. In a later analysis, some 17,000 TCR beta sequences were associated with specific HLA alleles at a false discovery rate of 0.05. In a later analysis, HLA-associated TCR beta chains were found to be more clonally expanded and to have lower generation probabilities than equally common non-associated chains. Because counts were too low, around 18 rarely observed V segments, including chromosome 9 orphons, were left out of the earlier analysis of several hundred of the donors. The authors suggested that the approach could potentially be extended to other disease states and immunological phenotypes. HLA typing was unavailable for some donors at each locus, so association tests used only the typed subset. A further reported finding was that TCR beta sequences accurately predicted the HLA-A and HLA-B alleles for most subjects in the first cohort. Three of the identified cytomegalovirus-associated TCR beta chains were confirmed in vitro to be specific for cytomegalovirus antigens. The 87-base-pair reads could not distinguish some IMGT-functional V segments, including TRBV6-2 and TRBV6-3, so those segments were excluded. The presence/absence analyses assumed that sequencing depth was roughly uniform across donors, and that assumption may not be true. According to a later analysis, TCR association rates differed among HLA loci, with DRB1 alleles showing the most associated TCRs and HLA-C alleles showing the fewest. The only immune exposure information available for the cohort was CMV serostatus. Several of the top co-occurrence clusters appeared to be linked to parvovirus B19, influenza, CMV and Epstein-Barr virus, according to a later analysis. A cluster of highly shared sequence variants was judged likely to represent a technical artifact of the sequencing pipeline. In the study, around 160 TCR beta chains were listed as associated with cytomegalovirus. Linkage disequilibrium might explain the correlated functional status among segregating V segments, but an unknown experimental factor could not be excluded. When HLA alleles, especially DR and DQ, strongly co-occurred, attributing TCR associations to individual alleles was difficult. An earlier analysis of roughly 570 of the donors showed that most TCR beta V segments appeared in productive rearrangements either about 87% or about 30% of the time, which broadly matched IMGT annotations. Most CMV-associated TCR beta chains appeared to be HLA-restricted in a later analysis, and the HLA associations seemed to be driven largely by CMV exposure. In a later genetic analysis, a missense DCLRE1C variant was associated with V-gene and J-gene trimming of TCR beta chains, and the association was replicated in an independent cohort.

Receptors were amplified or captured by the immunoSEQ multiplex PCR assay. The multiplex PCR relied on a mix of 60 forward primers for TCR Vbeta segments and 13 reverse primers for TCR Jbeta segments. Amplification of the CDR3 region of rearranged TCR beta genes was performed with a multiplex PCR assay on genomic DNA. The Illumina HiSeq System was used to sequence the amplified TCR beta libraries as 87-base-pair reads. Processing in the source paper ran as follows. In a later analysis, 80 million or so unique TCR beta chains were counted across the 690 or so repertoires, and around 11 million of these chains were shared by at least two donors. A nearest-neighbor algorithm error-corrected the raw reads and collapsed the reads into unique sequences, merging closely related sequences to remove PCR and sequencing errors. To assign V, D and J gene segments, CDR3 sequences were aligned to IMGT reference sequences. Each retained sequence needed at least a six-nucleotide match to both a V gene segment and a J gene segment. Rearrangements were classified as productive when the CDR3 lacked stop codons and remained in frame with V and J, and all other rearrangements were classified as non-productive. Following IMGT convention, CDR3 was defined as the stretch from the second conserved V-encoded cysteine up to the conserved J-encoded phenylalanine. Sequences without an unambiguous match to a single V gene segment were excluded from the earlier analysis of approximately 600 of the donors. In an earlier analysis of roughly 600 of the donors, a V segment was called functional when productive rearrangements were above 56.7%, and segregating when the standard deviation between donors exceeded 5%. A statistical classification framework was built to diagnose cytomegalovirus status from the catalog of TCR beta chain sequences. V and J gene assignment, in a later analysis, came from comparing TCR nucleotide sequences with IMGT/GENE-DB human TR gene sequences. The TCRdist pipeline was used in a later analysis to assign CDR3 sequences and most-parsimonious VDJ recombination scenarios. A later analysis defined each TCR beta chain by its CDR3 amino acid sequence plus V-gene family, and excluded reads lacking a unique V-gene family. As a way to deal with suspected cross-contamination and a sequencing artifact, a later analysis dropped roughly 600 nucleotide sequences that were highly shared and had low generation probability. A later analysis calculated a clonal expansion index for each public chain from normalized within-repertoire ranks of inferred template counts. In a later analysis, generation probabilities were computed using a VDJ recombination model fitted to out-of-frame rearrangements, and the results were checked against IGoR. Hypergeometric tests were used in a later analysis to score TCR-TCR, TCR-HLA and TCR-CMV co-occurrence, with a repertoire-size bias correction applied to the TCR pairs. In a later analysis, false discovery rates were estimated by permuting HLA or CMV assignments 20 times. A later analysis grouped co-occurring TCRs with DBSCAN, adding TCRdist sequence similarity when clustering within HLA-allele-positive subsets. For co-occurrence clustering, repertoires with fewer than 30,000 or more than 120,000 public chains were excluded, along with five or six repertoires with anomalous nucleotide sharing. The source is immuneACCESS, and TCRdb retained only in-frame sequences with V and J called. Part of the clones is not carried over; for the studies checked, unresolved V genes explain less than half of this, and the remainder is unexplained. V, J and clone size derive from that table, while D and trimming were established from the DNA sequence. This sample lists over 200,000 clones; around 80% were detected once. The ten largest make up roughly 2.5% of the sample.

CDR1 and CDR2, per the germline V gene, are SGHRS and YFSETQ. The CDR3 covers 14 residues, taking in both the cysteine and the phenylalanine. Of all the DNA, just the CDR3 is kept, 42 bases in frame from base 1. V has 5 bases trimmed and J has 3 bases trimmed; junction bases matching no gene number 7. In total, 500 to 700 healthy bone marrow donors made up the cohort. All cohort members were sampled while nominally healthy, although unrecorded immune exposures were likely present. The donor was CMV seropositive and was included in the group of almost 300 seropositive cohort members. Every donor gave a peripheral blood sample, and the peripheral blood mononuclear cells from that sample were used for TCR beta sequencing. The Qiagen DNeasy Blood Extraction Kit was used to extract genomic DNA from the blood cell samples.

The receptor's source is a woman aged 55-69 years in good health and CMV-seropositive. The rearrangement combines TRBV5-1 with TRBJ2-5; the junction holds 7 bases that match TRBD1. Sequenced: PBMCs. The CDR3 protein: CASSRPTGEETQYF. In nucleotides, the sequence is TGCGCCAGCAGTCGGCCCACAGGGGAAGAGACCCAGTACTTC.